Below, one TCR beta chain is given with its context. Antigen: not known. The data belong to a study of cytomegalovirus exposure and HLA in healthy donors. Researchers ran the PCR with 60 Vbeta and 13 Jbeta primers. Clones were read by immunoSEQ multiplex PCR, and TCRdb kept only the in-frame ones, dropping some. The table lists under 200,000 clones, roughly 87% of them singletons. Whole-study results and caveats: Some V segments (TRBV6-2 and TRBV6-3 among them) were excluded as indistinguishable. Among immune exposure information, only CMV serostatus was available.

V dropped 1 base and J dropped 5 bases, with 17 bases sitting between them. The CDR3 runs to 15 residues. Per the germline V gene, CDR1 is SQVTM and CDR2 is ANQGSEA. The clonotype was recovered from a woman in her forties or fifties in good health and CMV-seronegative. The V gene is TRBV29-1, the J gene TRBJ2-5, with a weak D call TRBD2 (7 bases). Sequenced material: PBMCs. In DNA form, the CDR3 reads TGCAGCGTTGAAGGGTCGGGGGGCAATCGCGAGACCCAGTACTTC. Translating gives CSVEGSGGNRETQYF.